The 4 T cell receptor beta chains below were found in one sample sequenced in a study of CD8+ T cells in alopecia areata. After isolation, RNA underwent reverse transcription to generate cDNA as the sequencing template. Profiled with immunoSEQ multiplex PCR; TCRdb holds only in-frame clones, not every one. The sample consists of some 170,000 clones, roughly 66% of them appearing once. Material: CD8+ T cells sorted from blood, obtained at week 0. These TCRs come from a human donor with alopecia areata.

The CDR3 loop reads CASSATIATNEKLFF. DNA for the CDR3: TGTGCCAGCAGCGCAACTATCGCAACTAATGAAAAACTGTTTTTT. This rearrangement joins TRBV2 to TRBJ1-4, with D hard to call. V was cut by 6 bases and J by 0 bases, with 11 bases left in between. This CDR3 is 15 amino acids long. Germline V gene sequence: CDR1 SNHLY, CDR2 FYNNEI.

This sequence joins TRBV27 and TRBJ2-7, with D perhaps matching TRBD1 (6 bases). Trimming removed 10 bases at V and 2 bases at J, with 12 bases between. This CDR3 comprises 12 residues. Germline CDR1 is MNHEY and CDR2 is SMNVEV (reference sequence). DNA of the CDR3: TGTGCCACCTGGGACAACGCCTACGAGCAGTACTTC. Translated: CATWDNAYEQYF.

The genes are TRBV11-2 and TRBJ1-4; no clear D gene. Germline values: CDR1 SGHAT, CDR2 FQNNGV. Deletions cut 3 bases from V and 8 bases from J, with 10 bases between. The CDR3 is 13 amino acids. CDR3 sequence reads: CASSFGTGEKLFF. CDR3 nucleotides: TGTGCCAGCAGCTTCGGAACCGGCGAAAAACTGTTTTTT.

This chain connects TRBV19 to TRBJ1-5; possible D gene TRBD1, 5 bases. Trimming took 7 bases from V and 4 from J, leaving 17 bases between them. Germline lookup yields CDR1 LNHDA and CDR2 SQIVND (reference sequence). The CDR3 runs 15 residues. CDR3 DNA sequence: TGTGCCAGTACCGCCAACCGGGGCAGTAATCAGCCCCAGCATTTT. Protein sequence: CASTANRGSNQPQHF.